A single sample gave rise to the 14 T cell receptor beta chains below, sequenced in a study of CXCR3-negative and CXCR3-positive naive CD8 T cells. Study-level findings and limits: More hydrophobic TRB CDR3s occurred in CXCR3-positive than in CXCR3-negative naive cells.

The antigens these receptors bind are not known. All TRB cDNA libraries came from 5' RACE performed with UMI labels. TCRdb reprocessed the 5' RACE reads, keeping one entry per CDR3 protein, no DNA. This table lists 130,000 to 150,000 distinct CDR3 sequences. Sample: naive CXCR3+ CD8+ T cells from blood. Subset described: CD45RO-CCR7+CD27+CD95- naive CD8+ T cells expressing CXCR3 (TNR3+). Every receptor here comes from a human donor in good health. Some clones in this sample may be carry-over from other donors' samples.

The chain recombines TRBV13 with TRBJ2-3. This CDR3 has 14 amino acids. The germline V gene encodes CDR1 PRHDT and CDR2 FYEKMQ (reference sequence). CDR3 loop: CASSFEVTQDTQYF.

This chain joins TRBV29-1 and TRBJ2-2. Germline loops: CDR1 SQVTM, CDR2 ANQGSEA. This CDR3 is 13 amino acids long. The CDR3 sequence is CSVYADSWGELFF.

CDR3 sequence: CASIGEYNSPLHF. V gene TRBV6-6 combines with J gene TRBJ1-6; the TCRdb call, TRBD1, lacks DNA for checking. There are 13 residues in the CDR3. Germline V gives CDR1 MNHNY, CDR2 SVGAGI (reference sequence).

This chain connects TRBV29-1 to TRBJ2-1; TCRdb calls TRBD2, which cannot be checked without DNA. CDR3 length: 13 residues. In germline, CDR1 is SQVTM, CDR2 ANQGSEA. This CDR3 is CSAGTAGWNEQFF.

V gene TRBV14 combines with J gene TRBJ2-7; TCRdb designates TRBD2, a call that cannot be tested without DNA. The CDR3 runs 13 residues. Germline CDR1 reads SGHDN; CDR2 reads FVKESK. The CDR3 sequence: CASSPLGPYEQYF.

This rearrangement joins TRBV29-1 to TRBJ2-1. Germline V gives CDR1 SQVTM, CDR2 ANQGSEA. The CDR3 runs 13 residues. CDR3 loop: CSVVGDSYNEQFF.

The CDR3 reads CASSPTYRLTDTQYF. This sequence joins TRBV3-1 and TRBJ2-3; TCRdb's D call, TRBD1, is unchecked because there is no DNA. CDR3 length equals 15 residues. The germline V gene has CDR1 LGHDT and CDR2 YNNKEL (reference sequence).

The chain employs TRBV14 and TRBJ2-2. Germline V CDR1 and CDR2: SGHDN, FVKESK. The CDR3 consists of 14 residues. This chain's CDR3 is CASSQVWDPGELFF.

The chain couples TRBV12-3 or TRBV12-4 to TRBJ2-2; no DNA is available, so the TRBD2 call from TCRdb remains unchecked. This CDR3 region has 16 residues. Here the CDR3 reads CASSSRLAGATGELFF.

V is TRBV6-2 or TRBV6-3 and J is TRBJ2-7; TCRdb calls TRBD1, which cannot be checked without DNA. The CDR3 extends over 15 amino acids. Germline V CDR1 and CDR2: MNHEY, SVGEGT. CDR3 sequence reads: CASSPLGQGAYEQYF.

CDR3 amino acids: CASLAGGQVPQETQYF. This rearrangement joins TRBV19 to TRBJ2-5; TCRdb outputs TRBD2, but without DNA this stays unchecked. This CDR3 is built from 16 residues. The germline V gene encodes CDR1 LNHDA and CDR2 SQIVND (reference sequence).

The gene calls are TRBV7-9 and TRBJ2-1; TCRdb returns TRBD1, unconfirmable since there is no DNA. The CDR3 consists of 14 residues. The V gene's germline CDR1 is SEHNR and CDR2 FQNEAQ (reference sequence). The CDR3 here is CASRWPGRYNEQFF.

This sequence joins TRBV5-1 and TRBJ1-1; TCRdb's assignment of TRBD1 cannot be checked, as there is no DNA. This CDR3 spans 15 amino acids. In germline, CDR1 is SGHRS, CDR2 YFSETQ. This CDR3 reads CASSLVVGRDTEAFF.

The chain uses TRBV5-1 and TRBJ1-2. The CDR3 loop spans 12 amino acids. CDR1 and CDR2 from the germline V gene are SGHRS and YFSETQ. CDR3 loop: CASSLIGEGYTF.